This T cell receptor beta chain is from a study of PD-1 blockade in mismatch repair-deficient tumors. This CDR3 spans 14 amino acids. CDR1 is SGHAT, CDR2 FQNNGV, per germline. The V segment lost 2 bases and the J segment 4 bases; nucleotides outside the gene matches: 2. Measured with immunoSEQ multiplex PCR; TCRdb has only the in-frame clones, and not every one. This sample yields under 50,000 clones, of which over 60% are seen a single time; more than 3% belongs to the top ten. The V gene is TRBV11-2, the J gene TRBJ1-1; 9 nucleotides align to TRBD1. Sequences were derived from PBMCs, sampled before pembrolizumab treatment. The sequence was obtained from an adult with mismatch repair-deficient cancer. Written as DNA, the CDR3 is TGTGCCAGCAGCTTACAGACAGGGGGCACTGAAGCTTTCTTT. Its translation is CASSLQTGGTEAFF.